The rows below give T cell receptor beta chains drawn from one sample of a study of blood T cells in healthy people across ages. A single record per CDR3 protein comes from TCRdb applying MiXCR to the 5' RACE reads. The table lists around 650,000 distinct CDR3 sequences, roughly 32% of them singletons. What was sequenced was blood. The receptors originated from a woman older than 75 in good health. The CDR3 runs from the conserved cysteine through the conserved F or W. D genes are given only for firm matches. The size of a clone is reported for some rows only, either as once, few or many, or as a class for expanded clones.

j_gene	abundance	d_gene	v_gene	CDR3aa	CDR3nt
TRBJ2-1	many	TRBD2	TRBV6-2/TRBV6-3	CASSYSMAGGHNEQFF	TGTGCCAGCAGTTACTCGATGGCGGGGGGGCACAATGAGCAGTTCTTC
TRBJ1-4	few	-	TRBV27	CASSYGTSTNEKLFF	TGTGCCAGCAGTTATGGGACCTCAACTAATGAAAAACTGTTTTTT
TRBJ1-2	many	-	TRBV9	CASSPDGGGRYGYTF	TGTGCCAGCAGCCCAGACGGGGGAGGGAGGTATGGCTACACCTTC
TRBJ1-6	few	-	TRBV6-5	CASSALRGNSPLHF	TGTGCCAGCAGCGCCCTGAGGGGTAATTCACCCCTCCACTTT
TRBJ1-5	few	TRBD1	TRBV2	CASRLKTGNQPQHF	TGTGCCAGCAGGCTCAAGACAGGGAATCAGCCCCAGCATTTT
TRBJ2-7	-	-	TRBV7-8	CASSLGSPQYTYEQYF	TGTGCCAGCAGCTTAGGTTCCCCCCAGTACACCTACGAGCAGTACTTC
TRBJ2-2	-	-	TRBV2	CASSFYWSGELFF	TGTGCCAGCAGTTTTTACTGGTCCGGGGAGCTGTTTTTT
TRBJ1-2	many	-	TRBV7-8	CASSLGPGYGYTF	TGTGCCAGCAGCTTAGGACCTGGCTATGGCTACACCTTC
TRBJ2-3	many	TRBD2	TRBV5-1	CASSWTSGAGDTQYF	TGCGCCAGCAGCTGGACTAGCGGTGCTGGGGATACGCAGTATTTT
TRBJ2-7	many	-	TRBV20-1	CSARGPGGPGEQYF	TGCAGTGCTAGAGGCCCGGGGGGCCCAGGGGAGCAGTACTTC
TRBJ1-5	many	-	TRBV6-1	CASTSMSNQPQHF	TGTGCCAGCACTTCAATGAGCAATCAGCCCCAGCATTTT
TRBJ2-7	-	-	TRBV28	CASTAWGSSYEQYF	TGTGCCAGCACTGCTTGGGGGAGCTCCTACGAGCAGTACTTC
TRBJ2-5	-	-	TRBV30	CAWSPGTQETQYF	TGTGCCTGGAGCCCAGGGACGCAAGAGACCCAGTACTTC
TRBJ2-6	many	-	TRBV11-1	CASSLRDRLRGANVLTF	TGTGCCAGCAGCCTCCGGGACCGACTCAGGGGGGCCAACGTCCTGACTTTC
TRBJ2-7	-	-	TRBV15	CATSRDTSLEGYEQYF	TGTGCCACCAGCAGAGATACCAGCCTTGAAGGGTACGAGCAGTACTTC
TRBJ1-3	-	-	TRBV5-1	CASRSGPGNTIYF	TGCGCCAGCCGGTCTGGTCCTGGAAACACCATATATTTT
TRBJ2-2	-	TRBD1	TRBV10-3	CAISEGTGVTGELFF	TGTGCCATCAGTGAAGGGACAGGGGTTACCGGGGAGCTGTTTTTT
TRBJ2-7	-	-	TRBV4-1	CASSRQREANEQYF	TGCGCCAGCAGCCGACAGAGAGAGGCGAACGAGCAGTACTTC
TRBJ2-1	many	TRBD2	TRBV3-1	CASSHLWVAGGYSYNEQFF	TGTGCCAGCAGCCACCTGTGGGTCGCGGGGGGCTACTCCTACAATGAGCAGTTCTTC
TRBJ1-5	-	TRBD1	TRBV20-1	CSATTGSNQPQHF	TGCAGTGCCACGACAGGGTCTAATCAGCCCCAGCATTTT
TRBJ1-3	-	-	TRBV2	CASSEWKVAPKGNTIYF	TGTGCCAGCAGTGAATGGAAAGTGGCCCCCAAGGGAAACACCATATATTTT
TRBJ2-5	-	TRBD1	TRBV12-3/TRBV12-4	CASSGGQGGSETQYF	TGTGCCAGCAGTGGAGGACAGGGGGGTTCGGAGACCCAGTACTTC
TRBJ2-5	-	TRBD1	TRBV5-1	CASSLVGTAEYQETQYF	TGCGCCAGCAGCTTGGTAGGGACAGCGGAGTACCAAGAGACCCAGTACTTC
TRBJ1-5	many	-	TRBV27	CASSLSRTMGQPQHF	TGTGCCAGCAGTTTATCGAGGACTATGGGGCAGCCCCAGCATTTT
TRBJ2-7	many	TRBD2	TRBV4-1	CASSPIAGGPFDTQYF	TGCGCCAGCAGCCCGATAGCGGGGGGGCCCTTTGATACCCAGTACTTC
TRBJ1-1	-	-	TRBV4-1	CASSQTGQRWPEAFF	TGCGCCAGCAGCCAAACTGGACAGAGATGGCCTGAAGCTTTCTTT
TRBJ2-1	many	-	TRBV25-1	CASSEFDRYRFF	TGTGCCAGCAGTGAATTTGACCGTTATAGGTTCTTC
TRBJ2-6	-	TRBD1	TRBV3-1	CASRGQPYSGANVLTF	TGTGCCAGCAGGGGACAGCCCTACTCTGGGGCCAACGTCCTGACTTTC